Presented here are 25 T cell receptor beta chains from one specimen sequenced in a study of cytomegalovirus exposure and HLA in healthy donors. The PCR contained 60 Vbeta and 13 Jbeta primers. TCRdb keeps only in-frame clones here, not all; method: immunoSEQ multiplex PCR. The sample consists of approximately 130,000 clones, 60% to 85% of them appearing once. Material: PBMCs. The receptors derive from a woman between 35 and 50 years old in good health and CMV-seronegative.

DNA of the CDR3: TGTGCCAGCAGCTTGGGACAGATCTCTGGAAACACCATATATTTT. This encodes CASSLGQISGNTIYF. V is TRBV5-6 and J is TRBJ1-3, with D tentatively TRBD1 (5 bases). The CDR3 has 15 amino acids. Trimming took off 0 bases at V and 0 bases at J, with 7 bases between the two ends. Per the germline V gene, CDR1 is SGHDT and CDR2 is YYEEEE.

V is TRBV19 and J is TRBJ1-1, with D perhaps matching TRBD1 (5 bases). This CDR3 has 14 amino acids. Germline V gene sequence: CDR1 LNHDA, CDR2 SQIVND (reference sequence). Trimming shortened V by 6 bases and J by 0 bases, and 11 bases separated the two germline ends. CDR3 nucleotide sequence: TGTGCCAGTAGCAAGCAGGGCGTGAACACTGAAGCTTTCTTT. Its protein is CASSKQGVNTEAFF.

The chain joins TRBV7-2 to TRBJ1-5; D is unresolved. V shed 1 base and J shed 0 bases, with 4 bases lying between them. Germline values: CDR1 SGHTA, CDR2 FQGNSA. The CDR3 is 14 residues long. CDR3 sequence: CASSLDYSNQPQHF. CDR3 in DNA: TGTGCCAGCAGCTTAGACTATAGCAATCAGCCCCAGCATTTT.

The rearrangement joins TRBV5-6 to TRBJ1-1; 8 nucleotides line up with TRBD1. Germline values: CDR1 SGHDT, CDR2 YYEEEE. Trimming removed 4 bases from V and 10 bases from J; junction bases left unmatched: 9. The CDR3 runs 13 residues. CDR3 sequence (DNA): TGTGCCAGCAGCCAGACAGGGGCGTCGGTAGCTTTCTTT. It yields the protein CASSQTGASVAFF.

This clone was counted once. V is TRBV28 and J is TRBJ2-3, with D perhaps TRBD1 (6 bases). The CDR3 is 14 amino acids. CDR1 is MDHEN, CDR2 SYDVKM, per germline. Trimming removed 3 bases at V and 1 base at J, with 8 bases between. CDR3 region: CASSLNRGTDTQYF. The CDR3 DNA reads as TGTGCCAGCAGTTTGAACAGGGGCACAGATACGCAGTATTTT.

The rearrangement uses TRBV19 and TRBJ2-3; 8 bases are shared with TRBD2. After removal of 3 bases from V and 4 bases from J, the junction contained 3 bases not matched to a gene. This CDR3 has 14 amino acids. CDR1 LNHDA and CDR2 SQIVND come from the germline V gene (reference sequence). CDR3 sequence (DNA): TGTGCCAGTAGTATCGTAGCGGGATCAGATACGCAGTATTTT. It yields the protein CASSIVAGSDTQYF.

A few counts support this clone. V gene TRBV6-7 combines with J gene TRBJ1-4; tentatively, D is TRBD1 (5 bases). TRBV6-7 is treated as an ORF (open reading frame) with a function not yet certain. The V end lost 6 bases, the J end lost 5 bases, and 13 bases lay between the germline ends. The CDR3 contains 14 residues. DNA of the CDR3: TGTGCCAGCAGGCCGGGACGGGAGAATGAAAAACTGTTTTTT. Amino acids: CASRPGRENEKLFF.

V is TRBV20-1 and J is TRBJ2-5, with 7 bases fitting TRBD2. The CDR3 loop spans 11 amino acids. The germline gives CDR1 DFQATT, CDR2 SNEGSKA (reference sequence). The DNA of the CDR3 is TGCAGGGCTGAAGCGGGGGAGACCCAGTACTTC. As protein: CRAEAGETQYF.

CDR3 nucleotide sequence: TGTGCCAGCAGCTTGCAGGGGTCGAATGAGCAGTTCTTC. It is translated as CASSLQGSNEQFF. This chain joins TRBV11-3 and TRBJ2-1; possibly TRBD1 for D (6 bases). Trimming removed 3 bases from V and 7 bases from J, with 10 bases in between. Germline V gene lookup returns CDR1 SGHNT and CDR2 YENEEA. The CDR3 runs to 13 residues. Supplemented by reference TRBV11-3 and TRBJ2-1, the full variable domain reads EAGVVQSPRYKIIEKKQPVAFWCNPISGHNTLYWYLQNLGQGPELLIRYENEEAVDDSQLPKDRFSAERLKGVDSTLKIQPAELGDSAVYLCASSLQGSNEQFFGPGTRLTVL.

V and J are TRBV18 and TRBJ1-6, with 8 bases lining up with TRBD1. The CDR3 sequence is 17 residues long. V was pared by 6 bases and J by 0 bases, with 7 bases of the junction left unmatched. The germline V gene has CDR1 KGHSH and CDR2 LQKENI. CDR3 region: CASSADRGGSYNSPLHF. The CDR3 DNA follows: TGTGCCAGCTCTGCAGACAGGGGAGGCTCCTATAATTCACCCCTCCACTTT.

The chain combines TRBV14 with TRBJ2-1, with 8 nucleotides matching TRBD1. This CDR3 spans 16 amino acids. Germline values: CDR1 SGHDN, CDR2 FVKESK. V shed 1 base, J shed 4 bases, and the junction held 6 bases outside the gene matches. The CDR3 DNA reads TGTGCCAGCAGCCAAGGGACCGGGACAGGATACAATGAGCAGTTCTTC. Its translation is CASSQGTGTGYNEQFF.

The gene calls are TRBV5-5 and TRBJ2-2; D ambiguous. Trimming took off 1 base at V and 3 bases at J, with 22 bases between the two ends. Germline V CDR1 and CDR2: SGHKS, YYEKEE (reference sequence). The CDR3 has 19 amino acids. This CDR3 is CASSLRSGTPGWDTGELFF. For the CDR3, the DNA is TGTGCCAGCAGCTTGAGGTCAGGCACCCCTGGATGGGACACCGGGGAGCTGTTTTTT.

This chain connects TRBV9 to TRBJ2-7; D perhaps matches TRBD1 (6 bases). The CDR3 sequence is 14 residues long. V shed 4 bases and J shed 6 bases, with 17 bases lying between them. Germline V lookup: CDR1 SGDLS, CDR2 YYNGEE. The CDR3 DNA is TGTGCCAGCAGCCTGGGGACAAGGACGGGCGAGCAGTACTTC. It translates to CASSLGTRTGEQYF.

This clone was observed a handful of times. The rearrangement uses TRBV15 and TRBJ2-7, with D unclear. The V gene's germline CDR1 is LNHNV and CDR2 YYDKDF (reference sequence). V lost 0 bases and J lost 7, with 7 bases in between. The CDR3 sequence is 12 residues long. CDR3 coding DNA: TGTGCCACCAGCAGAGATAGGAGTGAGCAGTACTTC. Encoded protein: CATSRDRSEQYF.

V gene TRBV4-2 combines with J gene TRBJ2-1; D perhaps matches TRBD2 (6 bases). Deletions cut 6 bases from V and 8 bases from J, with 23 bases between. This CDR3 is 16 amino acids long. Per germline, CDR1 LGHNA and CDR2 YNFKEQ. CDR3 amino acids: CASRIEGTYTQDEQFF. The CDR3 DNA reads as TGTGCCAGCAGGATTGAGGGGACTTACACACAAGATGAGCAGTTCTTC.

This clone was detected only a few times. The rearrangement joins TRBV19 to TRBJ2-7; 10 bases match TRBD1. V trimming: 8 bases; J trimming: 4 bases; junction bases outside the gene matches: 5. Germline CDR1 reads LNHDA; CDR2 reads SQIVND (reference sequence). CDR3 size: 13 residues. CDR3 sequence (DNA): TGTGCCAGTGCCTGGGACAGGGGTTACGAGCAGTACTTC. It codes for CASAWDRGYEQYF. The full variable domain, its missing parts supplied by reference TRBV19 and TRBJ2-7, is DGGITQSPKYLFRKEGQNVTLSCEQNLNHDAMYWYRQDPGQGLRLIYYSQIVNDFQKGDIAEGYSVSREKKESFPLTVTSAQKNPTAFYLCASAWDRGYEQYFGPGTRLTVT.

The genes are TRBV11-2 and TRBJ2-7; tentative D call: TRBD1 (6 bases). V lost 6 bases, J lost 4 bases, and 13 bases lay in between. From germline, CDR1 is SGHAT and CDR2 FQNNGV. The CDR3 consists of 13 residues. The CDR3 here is CASSPGTHYEQYF. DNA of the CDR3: TGTGCCAGCAGTCCGGGGACACATTACGAGCAGTACTTC.

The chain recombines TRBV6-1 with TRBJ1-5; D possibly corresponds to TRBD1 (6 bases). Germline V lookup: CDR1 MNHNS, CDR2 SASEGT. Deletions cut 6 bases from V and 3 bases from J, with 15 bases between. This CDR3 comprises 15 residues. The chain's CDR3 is CASSPLGGDNQPQHF. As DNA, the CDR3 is TGTGCCAGCAGCCCCTTAGGGGGGGACAATCAGCCCCAGCATTTT.

The CDR3 coding sequence is TGTGCCAGCAGAAGGGACAGCTCATTCTCCTACGAGCAGTACTTC. Amino acid sequence: CASRRDSSFSYEQYF. The J gene is TRBJ2-7, the V gene TRBV2; 7 nucleotides agree with TRBD1. The CDR3 has 15 residues. Looked up from germline, CDR1 is SNHLY and CDR2 is FYNNEI. V dropped 6 bases and J dropped 0; count of bases not matched to a gene: 8.

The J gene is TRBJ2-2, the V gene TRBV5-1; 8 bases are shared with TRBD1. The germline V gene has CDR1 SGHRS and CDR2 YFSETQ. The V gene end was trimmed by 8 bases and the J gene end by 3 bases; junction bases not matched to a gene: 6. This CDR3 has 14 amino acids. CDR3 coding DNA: TGCGCCAGTAAACAGGGGGATTACACCGGGGAGCTGTTTTTT. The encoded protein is CASKQGDYTGELFF.

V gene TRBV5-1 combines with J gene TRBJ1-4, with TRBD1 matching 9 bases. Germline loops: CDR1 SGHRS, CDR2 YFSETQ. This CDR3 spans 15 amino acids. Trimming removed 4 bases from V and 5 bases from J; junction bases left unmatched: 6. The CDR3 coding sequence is TGCGCCAGCAGCATGGGGACAGGGCGCAATGAAAAACTGTTTTTT. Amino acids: CASSMGTGRNEKLFF.

The CDR3 sequence is CASSRQGVLRETQYF. The CDR3 DNA reads TGCGCCAGCAGCCGCCAAGGGGTACTGAGAGAGACCCAGTACTTC. This sequence joins TRBV5-1 and TRBJ2-5; D may be TRBD1 (5 bases). Germline loops: CDR1 SGHRS, CDR2 YFSETQ. This CDR3 has 15 amino acids. Trimming stripped 4 bases from V and 4 bases from J, with 17 bases between. The full variable domain, completed using reference TRBV5-1 and TRBJ2-5, is KAGVTQTPRYLIKTRGQQVTLSCSPISGHRSVSWYQQTPGQGLQFLFEYFSETQRNKGNFPGRFSGRQFSNSRSEMNVSTLELGDSALYLCASSRQGVLRETQYFGPGTRLLVL.

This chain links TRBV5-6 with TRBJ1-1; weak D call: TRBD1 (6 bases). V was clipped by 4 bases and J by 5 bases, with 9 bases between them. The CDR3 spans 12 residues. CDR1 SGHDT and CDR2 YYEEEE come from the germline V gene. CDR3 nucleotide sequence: TGTGCCAGCAGCCTAGGGACAACTGAAGCTTTCTTT. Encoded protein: CASSLGTTEAFF.

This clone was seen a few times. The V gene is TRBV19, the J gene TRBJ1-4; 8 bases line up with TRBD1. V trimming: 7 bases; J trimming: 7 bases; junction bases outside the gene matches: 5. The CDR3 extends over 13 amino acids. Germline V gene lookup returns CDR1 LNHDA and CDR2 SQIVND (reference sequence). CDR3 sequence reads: CASIGTGGEKLFF. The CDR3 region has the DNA TGTGCCAGTATCGGGACAGGTGGTGAAAAACTGTTTTTT.

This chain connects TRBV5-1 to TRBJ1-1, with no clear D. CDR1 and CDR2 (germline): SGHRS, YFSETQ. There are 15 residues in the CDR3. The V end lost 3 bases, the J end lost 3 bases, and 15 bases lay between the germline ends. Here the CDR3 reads CASSSEPQWDTEAFF. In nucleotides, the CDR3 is TGCGCCAGCAGCTCGGAGCCCCAGTGGGACACTGAAGCTTTCTTT.